This T cell receptor beta chain is drawn from a study of response to subunit inactivated influenza vaccine. This clonotype was counted many times. TCRdb re-called the RT-PCR reads with MiXCR, one entry per CDR3 protein. The sample consists of hundreds of thousands of distinct CDR3 sequences, around a fifth of them appearing once. This CDR3 is 15 amino acids long. In germline, CDR1 is LGHDT, CDR2 YNNKEL (reference sequence). Trimming pared 4 bases from V and 0 bases from J, leaving 13 bases between. The source was PBMCs from blood, collected approximately 22 months after vaccination. This receptor was obtained from a man between 50 and 70 years old who received an inactivated influenza vaccine. The chain is built from TRBV3-1 and TRBJ2-7; tentatively, D is TRBD1 (5 bases). CDR3 sequence: CASSLRQGVSYEQYF. In DNA, the CDR3 is TGTGCCAGCAGCCTCCGTCAAGGGGTCTCCTACGAGCAGTACTTC.